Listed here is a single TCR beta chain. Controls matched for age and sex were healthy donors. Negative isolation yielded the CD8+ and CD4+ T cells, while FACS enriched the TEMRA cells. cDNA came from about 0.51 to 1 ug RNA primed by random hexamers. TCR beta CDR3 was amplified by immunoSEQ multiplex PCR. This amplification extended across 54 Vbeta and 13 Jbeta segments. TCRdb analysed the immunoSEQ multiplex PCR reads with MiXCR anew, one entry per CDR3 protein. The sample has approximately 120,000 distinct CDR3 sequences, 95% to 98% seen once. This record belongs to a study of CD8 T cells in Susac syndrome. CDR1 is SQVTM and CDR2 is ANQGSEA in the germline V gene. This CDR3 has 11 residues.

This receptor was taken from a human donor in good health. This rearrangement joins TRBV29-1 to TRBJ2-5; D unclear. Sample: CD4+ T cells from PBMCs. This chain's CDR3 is CSLGTVETQYF. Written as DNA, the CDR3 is TGCAGTTTGGGAACCGTGGAGACCCAGTACTTC.